The 15 T cell receptor beta chains below all came from one sample that was sequenced in a study of T cell repertoires in cytomegalovirus infection. MiXCR was run by TCRdb on the reads, yielding one entry per CDR3 protein. The repertoire has some 500,000 distinct CDR3 sequences, roughly 43% of them found once; the top ten carry around 48%. No antigen is known for these receptors. This specimen was cultured PBMCs, taken from culture after CMV antigen stimulation. The receptor set was obtained from a human donor in good health (CMV status not recorded). Some clones in this sample may be carry-over from other donors' samples.

J is TRBJ1-3 and V is TRBV20-1, with D unclear. This CDR3 region has 13 residues. In germline, CDR1 is DFQATT, CDR2 SNEGSKA (reference sequence). V lost 2 bases, J lost 4 bases, and 9 bases lay in between. The CDR3 sequence: CSARRVEGNTIYF. The CDR3 bases are TGCAGTGCTAGAAGGGTGGAGGGAAACACCATATATTTT.

The chain joins TRBV12-3 or TRBV12-4 to TRBJ2-1; D perhaps matches TRBD2 (5 bases). The CDR3 spans 13 residues. Trimming removed 7 bases from V and 9 bases from J, with 16 bases in between. CDR3: CASTQDFYVEQFF. CDR3 DNA sequence: TGTGCCAGCACCCAGGACTTCTATGTTGAGCAGTTCTTC.

The chain joins TRBV14 to TRBJ2-6; D unclear. This CDR3 region has 18 residues. V lost 0 bases and J 5 bases, leaving 17 bases between the germline ends. In germline, CDR1 is SGHDN, CDR2 FVKESK. Written as DNA, the CDR3 is TGTGCCAGCAGCCAAGATCGTCAACTACCCAGACGGGCCAACGTCCTGACTTTC. Its translation is CASSQDRQLPRRANVLTF.

This chain links TRBV7-2 with TRBJ2-7; a possible D gene is TRBD1 (7 bases). The CDR3 has 15 residues. The V gene's germline CDR1 is SGHTA and CDR2 FQGNSA. The ends were cut back, 2 bases at V and 5 bases at J, with 16 bases in the middle. The CDR3 bases are TGTGCCAGCAGCTTACGGGGGAGAGGGGGCCACGAGCAGTACTTC. Residues: CASSLRGRGGHEQYF.

This chain joins TRBV15 and TRBJ1-5; D possibly corresponds to TRBD1 (6 bases). V dropped 1 base and J dropped 7 bases, with 11 bases sitting between them. Germline loops: CDR1 LNHNV, CDR2 YYDKDF (reference sequence). The CDR3 extends over 14 amino acids. CDR3 loop: CATSRAIGGQPQHF. In nucleotides, the CDR3 is TGTGCCACCAGCAGAGCCATTGGGGGCCAGCCCCAGCATTTT.

This clonotype has a handful of counts. CDR3 sequence reads: CASSSTGVKTQYF. CDR3 coding DNA: TGTGCCAGCAGCTCCACAGGGGTCAAGACCCAGTACTTC. The chain employs TRBV7-6 and TRBJ2-5, with 7 bases that match TRBD1. Per the germline V gene, CDR1 is SGHVS and CDR2 is FNYEAQ. The CDR3 consists of 13 residues. J gave up 6 bases and V 4 bases, and 5 bases lay outside the gene matches.

This clonotype appeared many times. V is TRBV7-2 and J is TRBJ2-7, with TRBD1 identical over 8 bases. V trimming: 4 bases; J trimming: 1 base; junction bases outside the gene matches: 6. The CDR3 totals 15 residues. Germline V lookup: CDR1 SGHTA, CDR2 FQGNSA. The CDR3 sequence: CASSSAGTGSYEQYF. The CDR3 DNA is TGTGCCAGCAGCTCGGCCGGGACAGGTTCCTACGAGCAGTACTTC.

The chain recombines TRBV2 with TRBJ2-5; 11 nucleotides line up with TRBD2. This CDR3 region has 14 residues. V lost 6 bases, J lost 4 bases, and 4 bases stayed unmatched. CDR1 and CDR2 (germline): SNHLY, FYNNEI. The CDR3: CASSILAGGETQYF. The CDR3 DNA reads as TGTGCCAGCAGCATCCTAGCGGGGGGAGAGACCCAGTACTTC.

This rearrangement joins TRBV2 to TRBJ1-1; D is ambiguous. Germline V gives CDR1 SNHLY, CDR2 FYNNEI. Trimming stripped 8 bases from V and 0 bases from J, with 10 bases between. This CDR3 region has 13 residues. CDR3 nucleotide sequence: TGTGCCAGCCTTGCGGGCATGAACACTGAAGCTTTCTTT. Protein sequence: CASLAGMNTEAFF.

The chain joins TRBV7-9 to TRBJ2-7; D possibly corresponds to TRBD2 (5 bases). V was trimmed by 2 bases and J by 3 bases, leaving 17 bases between them. Germline V lookup: CDR1 SEHNR, CDR2 FQNEAQ (reference sequence). The CDR3 spans 16 residues. CDR3 nucleotide sequence: TGTGCCAGCAGCTTATTGCCGAGGGAAAGGGACTACGAGCAGTACTTC. Translation: CASSLLPRERDYEQYF.

This clonotype was picked up a small number of times. This chain uses TRBV6-1 with TRBJ1-2; the match to TRBD1 covers 7 bases. Germline CDR1 MNHNS, CDR2 SASEGT. This CDR3 comprises 15 residues. J was trimmed by 0 bases and V by 5 bases; bases with no gene match: 6. Here the CDR3 DNA reads TGTGCCAGCAGTTATCTGGACAGGCCTAACTATGGCTACACCTTC. Residues: CASSYLDRPNYGYTF.

The chain joins TRBV7-2 to TRBJ1-4; 9 nucleotides align to TRBD1. The ends lost 4 bases at V and 2 bases at J; junction bases unmatched: 8. The germline V gene has CDR1 SGHTA and CDR2 FQGNSA. The CDR3 extends over 17 amino acids. The CDR3 DNA is TGTGCCAGCAGCTCAGGGACAGGGTGGTTGACTAATGAAAAACTGTTTTTT. Its translation: CASSSGTGWLTNEKLFF.

This rearrangement joins TRBV12-3 or TRBV12-4 to TRBJ2-7; 10 bases are shared with TRBD1. Germline trimming cut 7 bases from V and 6 bases from J; bases unmatched to any gene: 12. CDR3 size: 15 residues. The CDR3 DNA follows: TGTGCCAGCACCCAGACCGGGACAGGGGCAGGCGAGCAGTACTTC. Encoded protein: CASTQTGTGAGEQYF.

This clonotype was seen a handful of times. The chain employs TRBV29-1 and TRBJ2-5; D is ambiguous. There are 10 residues in the CDR3. V dropped 7 bases and J dropped 4 bases, with 7 bases sitting between them. From germline, CDR1 is SQVTM and CDR2 ANQGSEA. Written as DNA, the CDR3 is TGCAGCGCTACCATAGAGACCCAGTACTTC. Protein sequence: CSATIETQYF.

The sample holds a few counts of this clonotype. The genes are TRBV7-9 and TRBJ2-1, with 12 nucleotides matching TRBD2. From germline, CDR1 is SEHNR and CDR2 FQNEAQ (reference sequence). The ends lost 5 bases at V and 10 bases at J; junction bases unmatched: 12. The CDR3 is 16 residues long. CDR3 bases: TGTGCCAGCAGCCCCCGAGGACTAGCGGGAAGTGAAGAGCAGTTCTTC. Its translation: CASSPRGLAGSEEQFF.